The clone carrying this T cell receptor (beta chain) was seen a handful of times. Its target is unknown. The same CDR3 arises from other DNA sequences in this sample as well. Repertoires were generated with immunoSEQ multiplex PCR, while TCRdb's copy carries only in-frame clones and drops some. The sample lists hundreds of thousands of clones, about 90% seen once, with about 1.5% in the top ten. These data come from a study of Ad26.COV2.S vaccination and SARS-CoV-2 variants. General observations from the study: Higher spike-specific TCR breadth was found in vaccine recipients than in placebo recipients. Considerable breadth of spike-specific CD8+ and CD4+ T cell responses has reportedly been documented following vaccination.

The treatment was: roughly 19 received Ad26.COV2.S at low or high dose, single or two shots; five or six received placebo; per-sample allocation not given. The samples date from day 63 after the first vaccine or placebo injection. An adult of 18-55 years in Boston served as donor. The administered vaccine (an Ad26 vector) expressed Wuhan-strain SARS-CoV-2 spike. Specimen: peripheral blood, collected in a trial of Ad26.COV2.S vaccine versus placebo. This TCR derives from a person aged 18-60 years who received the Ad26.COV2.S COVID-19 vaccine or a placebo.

The CDR3 DNA reads as TGCGCCAGCAGCTTGGCCGTTGGCTCCTACAATGAGCAGTTCTTC. Its translation: CASSLAVGSYNEQFF. The chain employs TRBV5-1 and TRBJ2-1; D not certain. V gave up 0 bases and J gave up 0 bases, with 7 bases separating them. Per the germline V gene, CDR1 is SGHRS and CDR2 is YFSETQ. The CDR3 covers 15 residues.